The 18 T cell receptor beta chains in this list originate from one sample, sequenced in a study of blood T cells in healthy people across ages. PCR was performed a second time for roughly 7 to 11 cycles using a sample-barcoded 5' primer and a J-beta primer mix. Each CDR3 protein is one row after TCRdb ran MiXCR on the 5' RACE reads. The table records around 580,000 distinct CDR3 sequences, 40% to 55% of them present only once. The source material was blood. The receptors derive from a man older than 75 in good health.

The DNA for the CDR3 is TGTGCCAGCAGCAAAGCGGACGGGAGGGCCCACAATGAGCAGTTCTTC. Amino acid sequence: CASSKADGRAHNEQFF. The chain is built from TRBV21-1 and TRBJ2-1. TRBV21-1 has pseudogene status. The CDR3 covers 16 residues.

The genes are TRBV10-3 and TRBJ2-1; 12 bases align to TRBD2. The V gene end was trimmed by 3 bases and the J gene end by 0 bases; junction bases not matched to a gene: 6. The germline CDR1 and CDR2 sequences are ENHRY and SYGVKD. The CDR3 has 18 amino acids. CDR3 sequence (DNA): TGTGCCATCAGTGAAACGGCTAGCGGGAGGGCCTCCTACAATGAGCAGTTCTTC. Translated: CAISETASGRASYNEQFF.

Only one count was recorded for this clonotype. The junction and the germline gene differ at one end; a read error may be behind it. The V gene is TRBV9, the J gene TRBJ2-7; a weak D match, TRBD2 (6 bases). The CDR3 runs to 15 residues. Germline V gene lookup returns CDR1 SGDLS and CDR2 YYNGEE. CDR3 sequence reads: CAGSVGWRGLYEQYF. CDR3 sequence (DNA): TGTGCCGGCAGCGTGGGATGGAGGGGACTCTACGAGCAGTACTTC.

V and J are TRBV6-6 and TRBJ2-4; a weak D match, TRBD1 (7 bases). CDR3 length: 15 residues. Trimming took 10 bases from V and 8 from J, leaving 24 bases between them. The germline gives CDR1 MNHNY, CDR2 SVGAGI (reference sequence). In DNA form, the CDR3 reads TGTGCCAACGGCTATCAGGGGGGAAGTGGAGACATTCAGTACTTC. This sequence encodes CANGYQGGSGDIQYF.

This clonotype has at least ten counts. The chain joins TRBV7-9 to TRBJ2-1; TRBD1 might be the D (6 bases). CDR1 and CDR2 (germline): SEHNR, FQNEAQ (reference sequence). The CDR3 loop spans 16 amino acids. The V end was cut by 1 base, the J end by 0 bases, with 10 bases between. The CDR3 reads CASSLEQGDSYNEQFF. The CDR3 region has the DNA TGTGCCAGCAGCTTAGAACAGGGTGACTCCTACAATGAGCAGTTCTTC.

In this sample, this clonotype turned up many times. V is TRBV6-6 and J is TRBJ2-7; TRBD2 agrees at 8 bases. J gave up 5 bases and V 11 bases, and 11 bases lay outside the gene matches. The CDR3 is made up of 13 amino acids. The germline V gene encodes CDR1 MNHNY and CDR2 SVGAGI (reference sequence). Here the CDR3 reads CAGRSGRWDEQYF. The CDR3 DNA reads as TGTGCCGGGCGGAGCGGGAGATGGGACGAGCAGTACTTC.

CDR3 DNA: TGCAGTGCTAGTCGACAGGGCCCCTACAATGAGCAGTTCTTC. This codes for CSASRQGPYNEQFF. The V call is TRBV20-1, the J call TRBJ2-1; 7 bases are a match to TRBD1. The ends lost 3 bases at V and 2 bases at J; junction bases unmatched: 4. This CDR3 spans 14 amino acids. The germline CDR1 and CDR2 sequences are DFQATT and SNEGSKA (reference sequence).

This chain links TRBV7-9 with TRBJ2-5; 9 nucleotides match TRBD1. V was clipped by 5 bases and J by 1 base; unmatched bases: 8. CDR1 and CDR2 (germline): SEHNR, FQNEAQ (reference sequence). This CDR3 spans 16 amino acids. The CDR3 loop is CASSPRTGESQETQYF. The CDR3 bases are TGTGCCAGCAGCCCCAGGACAGGGGAAAGCCAAGAGACCCAGTACTTC.

This sequence joins TRBV2 and TRBJ2-4, with 8 bases matching TRBD2. CDR3 length equals 12 residues. V shed 8 bases, J shed 6 bases, and the junction held 3 bases outside the gene matches. The germline V gene encodes CDR1 SNHLY and CDR2 FYNNEI. The CDR3 loop is CASREGGNIQYF. The DNA for the CDR3 is TGTGCCAGCCGGGAGGGTGGAAACATTCAGTACTTC.

V usage is TRBV29-1 and J usage is TRBJ2-1; 12 positions agree with TRBD2. Germline V gene data show CDR1 as SQVTM and CDR2 as ANQGSEA. CDR3 length equals 13 residues. Losses at the gene ends were 5 bases for V and 7 bases for J; bases not matched to a gene: 3. The CDR3 sequence: CSVRTSGNNEQFF. CDR3 bases: TGCAGCGTTCGGACTAGCGGGAATAATGAGCAGTTCTTC.

The chain joins TRBV14 to TRBJ2-2; D perhaps matches TRBD2 (5 bases). Trimming took off 1 base at V and 5 bases at J, with 14 bases between the two ends. CDR1 is SGHDN, CDR2 FVKESK, per germline. This CDR3 comprises 16 residues. CDR3 protein: CASSQVVGGATGELFF. Written as DNA, the CDR3 is TGTGCCAGCAGCCAAGTGGTTGGAGGAGCAACCGGGGAGCTGTTTTTT.

A remark on this clonotype: A much larger clone is a single base away; this may be a read error. J is TRBJ2-7 and V is TRBV27; a weak D match, TRBD1 (6 bases). V was cut by 6 bases and J by 9 bases, with 24 bases left in between. CDR1 MNHEY and CDR2 SMNVEV come from the germline V gene (reference sequence). The CDR3 loop spans 15 amino acids. The CDR3 region has the DNA TGTGCCAGCAGGACAGGTGAACAGGGAAGGGGTAGGCAGTACTTC. This sequence encodes CASRTGEQGRGRQYF.

V and J are TRBV4-3 and TRBJ1-4, with a weak D call TRBD1 (6 bases). From germline, CDR1 is LGHNA and CDR2 YSLEER. The CDR3 has 15 amino acids. V gave up 5 bases and J gave up 7 bases, with 17 bases separating them. The CDR3 reads CASSKRGGPSEKLFF. CDR3 in DNA: TGCGCCAGCAGCAAAAGAGGGGGACCGAGTGAAAAACTGTTTTTT.

The V gene is TRBV7-3, the J gene TRBJ2-5, with a tentative D call TRBD2 (6 bases). Germline assignment: CDR1 SGHTA and CDR2 FQGTGA. The CDR3 extends over 13 amino acids. Trimming stripped 5 bases from V and 5 bases from J, with 12 bases between. CDR3 nucleotides: TGTGCCAGCAGCAACCCTAGCGTTGAGACCCAGTACTTC. It codes for CASSNPSVETQYF.

This sequence joins TRBV7-2 and TRBJ2-5; D gene uncertain. This CDR3 has 14 residues. V gave up 6 bases and J gave up 4 bases, with 15 bases separating them. From germline, CDR1 is SGHTA and CDR2 FQGNSA. CDR3 in amino acids: CASRKTLSGETQYF. The CDR3 DNA sequence: TGTGCCAGCAGGAAGACCCTCTCGGGAGAGACCCAGTACTTC. The variable domain in full, completed from reference TRBV7-2 and TRBJ2-5, reads GAGVSQSPSNKVTEKGKDVELRCDPISGHTALYWYRQSLGQGLEFLIYFQGNSAPDKSGLPSDRFSAERTGGSVSTLTIQRTQQEDSAVYLCASRKTLSGETQYFGPGTRLLVL.

The chain employs TRBV20-1 and TRBJ2-2; 7 nucleotides match TRBD2. The CDR3 runs 15 residues. CDR1 and CDR2 from the germline V gene are DFQATT and SNEGSKA (reference sequence). J lost 5 bases, V lost 1 base, and 7 bases had no gene match. CDR3 nucleotides: TGCAGTGCTAGAGTTAGGAGGGGAGGGACCGGGGAGCTGTTTTTT. Its translation: CSARVRRGGTGELFF.

Regarding this clonotype: This may come from a read error, since a much larger clone is one base off. V usage is TRBV6-5 and J usage is TRBJ1-5; no clear D gene. The CDR3 spans 16 residues. CDR1 MNHEY and CDR2 SVGAGI come from the germline V gene. The CDR3 loop reads CASSSQGSPKWQPLHF. The CDR3 nucleotides are TGTGCCAGCAGTAGCCAAGGGTCCCCCAAGTGGCAGCCCCTGCATTTT.

CDR3 region: CSARAYMRGTYGYTF. CDR3 nucleotide sequence: TGCAGTGCTAGAGCCTACATGAGGGGTACCTATGGCTACACCTTC. The J gene is TRBJ1-2, the V gene TRBV20-1; maybe TRBD1 (5 bases). Germline V gene data show CDR1 as DFQATT and CDR2 as SNEGSKA (reference sequence). The CDR3 is 15 amino acids. V was clipped by 1 base and J by 4 bases, with 16 bases between them.